This T cell receptor beta chain was captured by sequencing in a study of blood T cell repertoires in COVID-19. Study-wide background: COVID-19 samples collected from the United States, Italy and Spain covered acute and convalescent phases.

Germline CDR1 reads SGHRS; CDR2 reads YFSETQ. V dropped 3 bases and J dropped 2; count of bases not matched to a gene: 6. The CDR3 has 15 amino acids. Authors' analysis steps: Reference gene primers were amplified, and this amplification served to estimate nucleated cell counts. This table comes from immunoSEQ multiplex PCR, and its TCRdb copy is limited to in-frame clones, with some not included. V and J calls and clone size are given by that table; D and trimming were obtained from the DNA. The top ten clones hold around 6% of a sample with some 240,000 clones, roughly 89% of them seen once. Sample: peripheral blood. This TCR came from a man in his 60s who had recovered from COVID-19. The chain has TRBV5-1 and TRBJ2-3; 7 positions match TRBD1. CDR3 region: CASSYRQGVTDTQYF. Here the CDR3 DNA reads TGCGCCAGCAGCTACCGACAGGGCGTCACAGATACGCAGTATTTT.